A single sample gave rise to the 9 T cell receptor beta chains below, sequenced in a study of shared clonotypes between healthy human individuals. The repertoire was sequenced with immunoSEQ multiplex PCR; TCRdb's copy has only in-frame clones and lacks some. The sample has around 530,000 clones, around three quarters seen once. What was sequenced was PBMCs. These receptors all come from a woman between 40 and 50 years old in good health. Some clones in this sample may be carry-over from other donors' samples.

V is TRBV30 and J is TRBJ2-1, with TRBD2 identical over 11 bases. The CDR3 runs 14 residues. The junction had 4 bases not matched to a gene; V was cut back by 2 bases and J by 7 bases. Germline CDR1 and CDR2: GTSNPN and SVGIG (reference sequence). CDR3 sequence (DNA): TGTGCCTGGAGTTCCCGGACTAGCGGGAATGAGCAGTTCTTC. Protein sequence: CAWSSRTSGNEQFF. The whole variable domain, filled in from reference TRBV30 and TRBJ2-1, reads SQTIHQWPATLVQPVGSPLSLECTVEGTSNPNLYWYRQAAGRGLQLLFYSVGIGQISSEVPQNLSASRPQDRQFILSSKKLLLSDSGFYLCAWSSRTSGNEQFFGPGTRLTVL.

CDR3 coding DNA: TGTGCCAGCAGTTTAACCCCTAGCGAGCAGTACTTC. This sequence encodes CASSLTPSEQYF. This rearrangement joins TRBV28 to TRBJ2-7, with D uncertain. Germline loops: CDR1 MDHEN, CDR2 SYDVKM. The CDR3 length is 12 residues. Trimming shortened V by 2 bases and J by 6 bases, and 8 bases separated the two germline ends.

This clone came up a few times. The gene calls are TRBV28 and TRBJ2-1; TRBD2 matches at 7 bases. The germline V gene has CDR1 MDHEN and CDR2 SYDVKM. The CDR3 totals 15 residues. The V and J ends lost 3 bases and 5 bases, in that order; junction bases with no gene match: 7. The CDR3 DNA is TGTGCCAGCAGTTTCGGCGGGAGTAGCCACAATGAGCAGTTCTTC. Translation: CASSFGGSSHNEQFF.

The chain employs TRBV5-4 and TRBJ1-2, with TRBD1 matching over 9 bases. The CDR3 sequence is 15 residues long. CDR1 is SGHNT, CDR2 YYREEE, per germline (reference sequence). J gave up 2 bases and V 4 bases, and 6 bases lay outside the gene matches. CDR3 coding DNA: TGTGCCAGCAGCCTCGGACAGGGGCAAAACTATGGCTACACCTTC. It yields the protein CASSLGQGQNYGYTF.

By its share, this clone is medium-sized (0.01 to 0.1%). Other DNA sequences within the sample encode an identical CDR3. The chain links TRBV1 to TRBJ1-1; the table names TRBD1, a call not compared with the DNA. TRBV1 is given as a pseudogene. The CDR3 length is 15 residues. The CDR3 coding sequence is TGCACCAGCAGCCAAGAAGACAGGGAGAACACTGAAGCTTTCTTT. Translated: CTSSQEDRENTEAFF.

CDR3 amino acids: CASSVLAVETQYF. As DNA, the CDR3 is TGTGCCAGCAGTGTGTTGGCGGTAGAGACCCAGTACTTC. The chain joins TRBV6-1 to TRBJ2-5, with no clear D. CDR1 and CDR2 (germline): MNHNS, SASEGT. CDR3 length: 13 amino acids. The ends were cut back, 4 bases at V and 4 bases at J, with 10 bases in the middle.

The chain joins TRBV28 to TRBJ1-5; D is uncertain. Germline V gene lookup returns CDR1 MDHEN and CDR2 SYDVKM. Trimming pared 6 bases from V and 6 bases from J, leaving 18 bases between. The length of the CDR3 is 15 residues. The CDR3 spells CASRLGGPRSQPQHF. The DNA for the CDR3 is TGTGCCAGCAGGTTGGGAGGCCCCCGGAGTCAGCCCCAGCATTTT.

The rearrangement uses TRBV28 and TRBJ2-7, with a possible D match to TRBD2 (5 bases). The CDR3 length is 12 residues. Germline lookup yields CDR1 MDHEN and CDR2 SYDVKM. V was cut by 6 bases and J by 6 bases, with 12 bases left in between. CDR3 amino acids: CASSPRGLEQYF. The CDR3, as DNA: TGTGCCAGCAGCCCCCGAGGGCTCGAGCAGTACTTC. Combining the CDR3 with reference TRBV28 and TRBJ2-7 gives the whole variable domain DVKVTQSSRYLVKRTGEKVFLECVQDMDHENMFWYRQDPGLGLRLIYFSYDVKMKEKGDIPEGYSVSREKKERFSLILESASTNQTSMYLCASSPRGLEQYFGPGTRLTVT.

This chain connects TRBV5-4 to TRBJ2-1; 8 bases agree with TRBD2. The trim removed 4 bases at V and 0 bases at J, leaving 9 bases unmatched. The CDR3 is made up of 17 amino acids. From germline, CDR1 is SGHNT and CDR2 YYREEE (reference sequence). In DNA form, the CDR3 reads TGTGCCAGCAGCCAACCTCACGGGGGGGTCTCCTACAATGAGCAGTTCTTC. As protein: CASSQPHGGVSYNEQFF.